The 4 T cell receptor beta chains below come from one sample, sequenced in a study of blood T cell repertoires in COVID-19. Sequenced by immunoSEQ multiplex PCR; TCRdb stores in-frame clones only, minus some. The sample has 100,000 or so clones; 80% to 90% are singletons. Sequenced input: PBMCs or T cells enriched from blood (not recorded which). These receptors all stem from a woman in her 50s who had recovered from COVID-19.

The chain is built from TRBV2 and TRBJ1-1, with 8 bases that match TRBD1. The V gene's germline CDR1 is SNHLY and CDR2 FYNNEI. V lost 2 bases and J lost 7; bases outside the gene matches: 6. The CDR3 sequence is 14 residues long. For the CDR3, the DNA is TGTGCCAGCAGTGAAACAGGGGGACAAGGTGAAGCTTTCTTT. This codes for CASSETGGQGEAFF.

The rearrangement links TRBV28 to TRBJ1-5; 7 bases fit TRBD1. V shed 10 bases, J shed 4 bases, and the junction held 7 bases outside the gene matches. Per germline, CDR1 MDHEN and CDR2 SYDVKM. The CDR3 spans 13 residues. The CDR3 here is CAIRGGRNQPQHF. CDR3 DNA sequence: TGTGCCATCAGGGGGGGTCGGAATCAGCCCCAGCATTTT.

The chain employs TRBV4-1 and TRBJ2-4; 10 bases match TRBD1. This CDR3 is 18 amino acids long. V trimming: 2 bases; J trimming: 6 bases; junction bases outside the gene matches: 13. Germline assignment: CDR1 MGHRA and CDR2 YSYEKL. For the CDR3, the DNA is TGCGCCAGCAGCCAAACACAAGTACTGACAGGGGGCACAAACATTCAGTACTTC. It yields the protein CASSQTQVLTGGTNIQYF.

The gene calls are TRBV27 and TRBJ2-3; D remains ambiguous. From germline, CDR1 is MNHEY and CDR2 SMNVEV (reference sequence). With 5 bases removed from V and 0 bases from J, the gap between germline ends came to 9 bases. The CDR3 runs 14 residues. CDR3 amino acids: CASSPRQSTDTQYF. CDR3 in DNA: TGTGCCAGCAGTCCCCGACAAAGCACAGATACGCAGTATTTT.